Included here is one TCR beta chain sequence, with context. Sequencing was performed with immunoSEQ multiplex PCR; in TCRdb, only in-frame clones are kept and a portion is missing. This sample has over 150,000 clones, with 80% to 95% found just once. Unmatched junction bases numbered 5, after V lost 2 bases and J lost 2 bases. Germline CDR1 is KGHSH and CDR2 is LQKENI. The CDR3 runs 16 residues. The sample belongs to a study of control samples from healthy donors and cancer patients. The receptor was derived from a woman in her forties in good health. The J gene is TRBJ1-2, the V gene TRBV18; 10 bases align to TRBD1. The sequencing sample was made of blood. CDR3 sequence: CASSPNWDRGNYGYTF. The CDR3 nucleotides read TGTGCCAGCTCACCAAATTGGGACAGGGGAAACTATGGCTACACCTTC.